This T cell receptor beta chain was obtained from a study of T cell responses to AZD1222 COVID-19 vaccine. Trimming removed 2 bases from V and 8 bases from J, with 10 bases in between. The CDR3 contains 13 residues. Germline values: CDR1 MRHNA, CDR2 SNTAGT. Study outcomes and limitations: In a largely white British group with more females than males, clonal diversity was possibly underestimated. Dominant at 160-218 and 743-854, vaccine-associated CD4 TCRs also spanned spike. Vaccination with two AZD1222 doses was followed by a rise in Spike-specific TCR breadth and depth. Nearly half of spike-specific TCRs reportedly target variant regions that are unmutated in the B.1.351 and B.1.1.7 variants.

Clones were sequenced by immunoSEQ multiplex PCR, and TCRdb holds only the in-frame ones, with some missing. Counted here are some 99,000 clones, roughly 84% occurring once; the ten biggest clones make up approximately 17%. This clone appeared a few times. The antigen remains unidentified. The receptor was derived from an adult in good health. The chain recombines TRBV6-4 with TRBJ2-1; D is ambiguous. Sequencing was performed on peripheral blood, taken on day 0 of AZD1222 vaccination. This chain's CDR3 is CASSDRELDEQFF. CDR3 coding DNA: TGTGCCAGCAGTGACAGAGAGTTGGATGAGCAGTTCTTC.